This is a list of T cell receptor beta chains from one sample in a study of regulatory T cells in long-lasting Graves disease. MiXCR, applied by TCRdb to the multiplex PCR reads, yields one record per CDR3 protein. This table has 510,000 or so distinct CDR3 sequences, around 11% appearing once. These data were likewise used in another study, on T cells in Graves' hyperthyroidism and ophthalmopathy.

Here the sequenced sample was peripheral blood mononuclear cells (PBMCs), taken at new diagnosis, from a patient treated with antithyroid drugs. Source of these receptors: a woman aged 25 to 39 with Graves disease. Both conserved end residues are part of each CDR3. The D gene is left open where the match is weak. The size entry is marked missing in some rows and otherwise reads once, few, many or a size class.

clone_size | j_call | v_call | d_call | cdr3_nt | cdr3_aa
many | TRBJ2-5 | TRBV11-2 | TRBD2 | TGTGCCAGCAGCTTAGAAGGCGGGGGTGTCTCCCAAGAGACCCAGTACTTC | CASSLEGGGVSQETQYF
. | TRBJ2-2 | TRBV19 | TRBD1 | TGTGCCAGTAGTGGGACAGTATTGAGCGGGGAGCTGTTTTTT | CASSGTVLSGELFF
many | TRBJ2-1 | TRBV28 | . | TGTGCCAGCAGTTTATTGGGGATGAGCTCCTACAATGAGCAGTTCTTC | CASSLLGMSSYNEQFF
many | TRBJ2-7 | TRBV19 | TRBD2 | TGTGCCAGTAGTGTACTAGGACCCGCGGGGGGTTACGACGAGCAGTACTTC | CASSVLGPAGGYDEQYF
. | TRBJ2-2 | TRBV10-2 | . | TGCGCCAGCAGTGACTACACCGGGGAGCTGTTTTTT | CASSDYTGELFF
many | TRBJ2-1 | TRBV7-2 | TRBD2 | TGTGCCAGCAGCTTTCTGCGGGAGTTGGGTGAGCAGTTCTTC | CASSFLRELGEQFF
many | TRBJ2-1 | TRBV7-8 | TRBD2 | TGTGCCAGCAGCTTAGCCTGGGCGGGACTAGCGGGAGGCAATGAGCAGTTCTTC | CASSLAWAGLAGGNEQFF
. | TRBJ1-5 | TRBV2 | . | TGTGCCAGCAGTGAAAAACAGACTTATAGCAATCAGCCCCAGCATTTT | CASSEKQTYSNQPQHF
many | TRBJ1-1 | TRBV7-2 | TRBD1 | TGTGCCAGCAGCTGGACAGGGGGCGGCACTGAAGCTTTCTTT | CASSWTGGGTEAFF
. | TRBJ1-4 | TRBV6-2/TRBV6-3 | . | TGTGCCACGACTCAAAGGACCCTCCAGCGGGAAAAACTGTTTTTT | CATTQRTLQREKLFF
. | TRBJ2-3 | TRBV7-9 | TRBD2 | TGTGCCAGCAGCTCGCGACGACTAGCGGGAGGGCCGGGCACAGATACGCAGTATTTT | CASSSRRLAGGPGTDTQYF
few | TRBJ1-3 | TRBV7-8 | . | TGTGCCAGCAGCTTAAGCGTGGGCTCTGGAAACACCATATATTTT | CASSLSVGSGNTIYF
many | TRBJ1-1 | TRBV27 | . | TGTGCCAGCAGTTTTTTACCGGGGAACACTGAAGCTTTCTTT | CASSFLPGNTEAFF
few | TRBJ2-4 | TRBV6-2/TRBV6-3 | . | TGTGCCAGCAGTTACTCGCCTTGGAGCGGTCAAAACATTCAGTACTTC | CASSYSPWSGQNIQYF
few | TRBJ2-1 | TRBV9 | TRBD2 | TGTGCCAGCAGCGTAGATAGCGGGAGGGTTAATGAGCAGTTCTTC | CASSVDSGRVNEQFF
many | TRBJ2-3 | TRBV27 | TRBD2 | TGTGCCAGCAGACCAACCATGGCTAGCGGGAGGTCGGACACAGATACGCAGTATTTT | CASRPTMASGRSDTDTQYF
many | TRBJ2-7 | TRBV11-2 | . | TGTGCCAGCAGCTTAGCGTGGAACGAGCAGTACTTC | CASSLAWNEQYF
many | TRBJ2-5 | TRBV18 | . | TGTGCCAGCTCACCAGGGGGAGGCCTCCAAGAGACCCAGTACTTC | CASSPGGGLQETQYF
few | TRBJ2-2 | TRBV12-3/TRBV12-4 | TRBD1 | TGTGCCAGCCGGGAGACAGGGGCCAACACCGGGGAGCTGTTTTTT | CASRETGANTGELFF
many | TRBJ1-6 | TRBV18 | . | TGTGCCAGCTCCCCCCAGGAGGTGGGAAATTCACCCCTCCACTTT | CASSPQEVGNSPLHF
. | TRBJ2-2 | TRBV12-3/TRBV12-4 | TRBD1 | TGTGCCAGCAGTCCCGTACTAGGACAGGACGAGAACACCGGGGAGCTGTTTTTT | CASSPVLGQDENTGELFF
many | TRBJ1-1 | TRBV7-2 | . | TGTGCCAGCAGCACAGACGGGTGGGAAGCTTTCTTT | CASSTDGWEAFF
many | TRBJ2-1 | TRBV20-1 | . | TGCAGTGCTAAGAGTAGCCTAGAGCAGTTCTTC | CSAKSSLEQFF
few | TRBJ2-6 | TRBV19 | . | TGTGCCAGTAGTATAGTCCAGGGAGTCCCTGGGGCCAACGTCCTGACTTTC | CASSIVQGVPGANVLTF
many | TRBJ1-5 | TRBV19 | TRBD1 | TGTGCCAGTAGTATAGATCACAGGGGGGCCAGGCCCCAGCATTTT | CASSIDHRGARPQHF
many | TRBJ2-3 | TRBV7-3 | . | TGTGCCAGCAGCTCCCGACTTCGCACAGATACGCAGTATTTT | CASSSRLRTDTQYF
. | TRBJ2-6 | TRBV27 | . | TGTGCCAGCAGTTTGTTCGGCCGATCCTCTGGGGCCAACGTCCTGACTTTC | CASSLFGRSSGANVLTF
. | TRBJ2-7 | TRBV11-2 | TRBD1 | TGTGCCAGCAGCGTCCCGGGACAGGCGCATTACGAGCAGTACTTC | CASSVPGQAHYEQYF
many | TRBJ2-5 | TRBV20-1 | . | TGCAGTGCTAGAGTTAGCCTGGGGAAAGAGACCCAGTACTTC | CSARVSLGKETQYF
many | TRBJ2-3 | TRBV7-9 | TRBD2 | TGTGCCAGCAGCCAGACTAGCGGGAGGGCCGGGACAGATACGCAGTATTTT | CASSQTSGRAGTDTQYF
many | TRBJ1-6 | TRBV6-2/TRBV6-3 | TRBD1 | TGTGCCAGCAGAGGAAAGGGGGCTATTGGACCCAATAATTCACCCCTCCACTTT | CASRGKGAIGPNNSPLHF
. | TRBJ1-2 | TRBV20-1 | . | TGCAGTGCTATCCGGGACACCCAACGACATGGCTACACCTTC | CSAIRDTQRHGYTF
many | TRBJ1-2 | TRBV27 | . | TGTGCCAGCAGTCCGTTGGGACAACGCAACTATGGCTACACCTTC | CASSPLGQRNYGYTF
many | TRBJ2-4 | TRBV6-1 | . | TGTGCCAGCGTACCCCAAATAGGGGGCAAAAACATTCAGTACTTC | CASVPQIGGKNIQYF
. | TRBJ2-3 | TRBV27 | TRBD1 | TGTGCCAGCAGTTTATTAAAGGGGGCAGGAGCAGATACGCAGTATTTT | CASSLLKGAGADTQYF
. | TRBJ2-1 | TRBV19 | TRBD2 | TGTGCCAGTGGTATAATGGCGGGAGCCTACAATGAGCAGTTCTTC | CASGIMAGAYNEQFF
. | TRBJ2-1 | TRBV7-9 | . | TGTGCCAGCAGCTTAGCGGGGAGACTACAGTTCTTC | CASSLAGRLQFF
few | TRBJ2-3 | TRBV24-1 | . | TGTGCCACCAGTGACGGGACCCTGGGATGGACAGATACGCAGTATTTT | CATSDGTLGWTDTQYF
. | TRBJ2-7 | TRBV29-1 | . | TGCAGCGTCCAGGGGGGATTTTTTAGCGGGTCCTCCTACGAGCAGTACTTC | CSVQGGFFSGSSYEQYF
. | TRBJ2-7 | TRBV2 | . | TGTGCCAGCCAGGAGATTAGCGAGCAGTACTTC | CASQEISEQYF
. | TRBJ1-3 | TRBV19 | . | TGTGCCAGTAGTCCCCGGGACAAGAGCTCTGGAAACACCATATATTTT | CASSPRDKSSGNTIYF
many | TRBJ2-7 | TRBV2 | TRBD2 | TGTGCCAGCAGCCAGAAGGGACTAGCGGAGTACTTC | CASSQKGLAEYF
few | TRBJ2-1 | TRBV7-2 | . | TGTGCCAGCAGCGAGCTTAGCGGTAGAGGGGGTTATGAGCAGTTCTTC | CASSELSGRGGYEQFF
many | TRBJ2-1 | TRBV5-1 | . | TGCGCCAGCAGCTTTAATCCGACTCAGTTCTACAATGAGCAGTTCTTC | CASSFNPTQFYNEQFF